Listed below are T cell receptor beta chains from one sample, sequenced in a study of cytomegalovirus exposure and HLA in healthy donors. Produced via immunoSEQ multiplex PCR; TCRdb's table is partial and in-frame only. The sample contains over 150,000 clones, around 80% of which appear only once. The sequencing input was PBMCs. The receptors were gathered from a woman in her twenties or thirties in good health and CMV-seropositive. The CDR3 runs from the conserved cysteine through the conserved F or W. Fields, in order: V gene, clone size, D gene, J gene, CDR3 length, CDR3 protein, CDR3 DNA. The D gene is left open where the match is weak. Size values are once, few and many counts, or a class for expanded clones, and some rows have none.

V gene: TRBV28; clone size: few; D gene: TRBD2; J gene: TRBJ2-5; CDR3 length: 14; CDR3 protein: CASSFLAAQETQYF; CDR3 DNA: TGTGCCAGCAGTTTTCTAGCGGCCCAAGAGACCCAGTACTTC
V gene: TRBV7-3; clone size: .; D gene: TRBD1; J gene: TRBJ2-1; CDR3 length: 15; CDR3 protein: CASSSTGVGANEQFF; CDR3 DNA: TGTGCCAGCAGCTCCACAGGGGTTGGAGCCAATGAGCAGTTCTTC
V gene: TRBV2; clone size: .; D gene: TRBD2; J gene: TRBJ2-1; CDR3 length: 16; CDR3 protein: CASSPRTSFGVHEQFF; CDR3 DNA: TGTGCCAGCAGTCCCCGGACTAGCTTCGGAGTTCATGAGCAGTTCTTC
V gene: TRBV7-9; clone size: .; D gene: TRBD2; J gene: TRBJ2-3; CDR3 length: 16; CDR3 protein: CASSPLRLAGADTQYF; CDR3 DNA: TGTGCCAGCAGCCCATTAAGACTAGCCGGGGCAGATACGCAGTATTTT
V gene: TRBV6-1; clone size: .; D gene: .; J gene: TRBJ2-7; CDR3 length: 14; CDR3 protein: CASAGMTSSYEQYF; CDR3 DNA: TGTGCCAGCGCGGGGATGACTAGCTCCTACGAGCAGTACTTC
V gene: TRBV5-1; clone size: .; D gene: TRBD2; J gene: TRBJ2-3; CDR3 length: 15; CDR3 protein: CASSLGSKRESTQYF; CDR3 DNA: TGCGCCAGCAGCTTGGGGAGCAAGCGGGAGTCTACGCAGTATTTT
V gene: TRBV18; clone size: .; D gene: TRBD2; J gene: TRBJ2-7; CDR3 length: 17; CDR3 protein: CASSKGLAGVTATEQYF; CDR3 DNA: TGTGCCAGCTCAAAGGGACTAGCGGGGGTTACCGCCACCGAGCAGTACTTC
V gene: TRBV28; clone size: .; D gene: .; J gene: TRBJ1-5; CDR3 length: 11; CDR3 protein: CASRANQPQHF; CDR3 DNA: TGTGCCAGCAGGGCAAATCAGCCCCAGCATTTT
V gene: TRBV9; clone size: few; D gene: TRBD2; J gene: TRBJ2-1; CDR3 length: 21; CDR3 protein: CASSVDPLAGVNPSSYNEQFF; CDR3 DNA: TGTGCCAGCAGCGTAGACCCCCTAGCGGGAGTCAATCCGAGCTCCTACAATGAGCAGTTCTTC
V gene: TRBV27; clone size: few; D gene: TRBD2; J gene: TRBJ2-7; CDR3 length: 14; CDR3 protein: CASSQTSGSVEQYF; CDR3 DNA: TGTGCCAGCAGCCAGACTAGCGGGAGCGTCGAGCAGTACTTC
V gene: TRBV7-2; clone size: .; D gene: TRBD2; J gene: TRBJ2-3; CDR3 length: 14; CDR3 protein: CASSSYLAGDTQYF; CDR3 DNA: TGTGCCAGCAGCAGCTACCTAGCGGGAGATACGCAGTATTTT
V gene: TRBV28; clone size: .; D gene: .; J gene: TRBJ2-1; CDR3 length: 14; CDR3 protein: CASSESVLYNEQFF; CDR3 DNA: TGTGCCAGCAGTGAGTCGGTTCTCTACAATGAGCAGTTCTTC
V gene: TRBV30; clone size: .; D gene: .; J gene: TRBJ1-1; CDR3 length: 13; CDR3 protein: CAWRQKMNTEAFF; CDR3 DNA: TGTGCCTGGAGACAGAAGATGAACACTGAAGCTTTCTTT
V gene: TRBV5-4; clone size: .; D gene: .; J gene: TRBJ2-3; CDR3 length: 15; CDR3 protein: CASSSLGGYTDTQYF; CDR3 DNA: TGTGCCAGCAGTTCTCTAGGAGGATACACAGATACGCAGTATTTT
V gene: TRBV5-5; clone size: .; D gene: .; J gene: TRBJ2-3; CDR3 length: 12; CDR3 protein: CASRSSSDTQYF; CDR3 DNA: TGTGCCAGCAGATCTTCTAGCGATACGCAGTATTTT
V gene: TRBV29-1; clone size: .; D gene: .; J gene: TRBJ2-1; CDR3 length: 13; CDR3 protein: CSVDASSHNEQFF; CDR3 DNA: TGCAGCGTTGATGCTAGCTCCCACAATGAGCAGTTCTTC
V gene: TRBV28; clone size: .; D gene: .; J gene: TRBJ2-7; CDR3 length: 11; CDR3 protein: CASSSPNEQYF; CDR3 DNA: TGTGCCAGCAGTTCCCCCAACGAGCAGTACTTC
V gene: TRBV5-4; clone size: .; D gene: .; J gene: TRBJ1-6; CDR3 length: 13; CDR3 protein: CASSQTGPSPLHF; CDR3 DNA: TGTGCCAGCAGCCAGACAGGACCTTCACCCCTCCACTTT
V gene: TRBV9; clone size: .; D gene: TRBD1; J gene: TRBJ1-2; CDR3 length: 16; CDR3 protein: CASSVATRTGGGGYTF; CDR3 DNA: TGTGCCAGCAGCGTAGCTACCCGGACAGGGGGCGGAGGCTACACCTTC
V gene: TRBV6-1; clone size: few; D gene: .; J gene: TRBJ1-2; CDR3 length: 13; CDR3 protein: CASSESLPYGYTF; CDR3 DNA: TGTGCCAGCAGTGAAAGCCTTCCCTATGGCTACACCTTC
V gene: TRBV25-1; clone size: .; D gene: .; J gene: TRBJ2-7; CDR3 length: 13; CDR3 protein: CATADRQTYEQYF; CDR3 DNA: TGTGCCACCGCCGACAGGCAGACCTACGAGCAGTACTTC
V gene: TRBV5-4; clone size: .; D gene: .; J gene: TRBJ2-7; CDR3 length: 15; CDR3 protein: CASSLGKTGAYEQYF; CDR3 DNA: TGTGCCAGCAGCTTGGGAAAAACAGGAGCCTACGAGCAGTACTTC
V gene: TRBV30; clone size: .; D gene: .; J gene: TRBJ2-7; CDR3 length: 14; CDR3 protein: CAWIGGRRSYEQYF; CDR3 DNA: TGTGCCTGGATTGGGGGCAGGAGATCCTACGAGCAGTACTTC
V gene: TRBV28; clone size: .; D gene: .; J gene: TRBJ2-1; CDR3 length: 14; CDR3 protein: CASSFSTPGDEQFF; CDR3 DNA: TGTGCCAGCAGTTTCTCGACACCAGGGGATGAGCAGTTCTTC
V gene: TRBV19; clone size: few; D gene: TRBD1; J gene: TRBJ2-7; CDR3 length: 18; CDR3 protein: CASSKVWTGGLGTYEQYF; CDR3 DNA: TGTGCCAGTAGTAAGGTATGGACAGGGGGCCTGGGCACCTACGAGCAGTACTTC
V gene: TRBV4-3; clone size: few; D gene: TRBD1; J gene: TRBJ2-1; CDR3 length: 15; CDR3 protein: CASSPLGTGNNEQFF; CDR3 DNA: TGCGCCAGCAGCCCCCTCGGGACAGGAAACAATGAGCAGTTCTTC
V gene: TRBV25-1; clone size: .; D gene: .; J gene: TRBJ2-7; CDR3 length: 13; CDR3 protein: CASSMIDSYEQYF; CDR3 DNA: TGTGCCAGCAGTATGATTGACAGCTACGAGCAGTACTTC
V gene: TRBV9; clone size: few; D gene: TRBD2; J gene: TRBJ2-3; CDR3 length: 15; CDR3 protein: CASSVSTSGTDTQYF; CDR3 DNA: TGTGCCAGCAGCGTATCCACTAGCGGGACAGATACGCAGTATTTT